Shown below are 9 T cell receptor beta chains from a single sample sequenced in a study of spatial heterogeneity in lung cancer. TCRdb redid the calling of the 5' RACE reads with MiXCR, one entry per CDR3 protein. In the table there are approximately 40,000 distinct CDR3 sequences, around 7.5% of which are singletons. The time point denotes: sample taken at primary tumor resection. The sample in question was PBMCs, obtained at surgery. The receptors were gathered from a male donor with early-stage non-small cell lung cancer.

The table lists this clonotype with many counts. The CDR3 here is CASSVDRGPYNEQFF. The DNA of the CDR3 is TGTGCCAGCAGCGTGGACAGGGGTCCCTACAATGAGCAGTTCTTC. The chain has TRBV2 and TRBJ2-1, with TRBD1 identical over 9 bases. The germline V gene encodes CDR1 SNHLY and CDR2 FYNNEI. V lost 6 bases and J lost 2; bases outside the gene matches: 5. The CDR3 totals 15 residues.

The chain combines TRBV2 with TRBJ1-4, with D possibly matching TRBD1 (5 bases). Trimming removed 4 bases at V and 7 bases at J, with 10 bases between. CDR1 is SNHLY, CDR2 FYNNEI, per germline. This CDR3 spans 13 amino acids. CDR3 sequence: CASSALGGEKLFF. The CDR3 DNA reads TGTGCCAGCAGTGCACTCGGGGGTGAAAAACTGTTTTTT.

CDR3 sequence: CASSLTPRESEQFF. The CDR3 DNA reads as TGTGCCAGCAGCTTGACCCCCAGGGAGAGTGAGCAGTTCTTC. The V and J genes are TRBV5-5 and TRBJ2-1, with D possibly called TRBD1 or TRBD2 (5 bases each). From germline, CDR1 is SGHKS and CDR2 YYEKEE (reference sequence). V was clipped by 1 base and J by 9 bases, with 14 bases between them. The CDR3 has 14 amino acids.

The DNA for the CDR3 is TGTGCCAGCAGACTCCCGGGACAGGGGACAGATACGCAGTATTTT. Amino acids: CASRLPGQGTDTQYF. The chain recombines TRBV27 with TRBJ2-3, with 10 bases aligning to TRBD1. V trimming: 6 bases; J trimming: 3 bases; junction bases outside the gene matches: 6. Germline loops: CDR1 MNHEY, CDR2 SMNVEV (reference sequence). The CDR3 is made up of 15 amino acids.

The chain joins TRBV20-1 to TRBJ2-1; 13 nucleotides agree with TRBD2. CDR1 is DFQATT and CDR2 is SNEGSKA in the germline V gene (reference sequence). V was pared by 1 base and J by 7 bases, with 4 bases of the junction left unmatched. The CDR3 totals 15 residues. CDR3 nucleotide sequence: TGCAGTGCTAGAGGACTAGCGGGGGGCGAGAATGAGCAGTTCTTC. The encoded protein is CSARGLAGGENEQFF.

This clonotype was seen just once. One end of the junction fails to match germline, which may point to a read error. This chain uses TRBV7-2 with TRBJ2-5; D gene unclear. The CDR3 contains 13 residues. The germline CDR1 and CDR2 sequences are SGHTA and FQGNSA. The CDR3 reads CASSSQFGEIQYF. The CDR3 region has the DNA TGTGCCAGCAGCTCGCAATTCGGAGAGATCCAGTACTTC.

This clonotype was seen repeatedly, ten times or more. The rearrangement links TRBV19 to TRBJ2-3; no reliable D call. The CDR3 totals 15 residues. V lost 7 bases and J 2 bases, leaving 16 bases between the germline ends. CDR1 is LNHDA, CDR2 SQIVND, per germline (reference sequence). This chain's CDR3 is CASTQDGTNTDTQYF. As DNA, the CDR3 is TGTGCCAGTACCCAAGATGGAACCAACACAGATACGCAGTATTTT. Full variable domain (rest looked up from reference TRBV19 and TRBJ2-3): DGGITQSPKYLFRKEGQNVTLSCEQNLNHDAMYWYRQDPGQGLRLIYYSQIVNDFQKGDIAEGYSVSREKKESFPLTVTSAQKNPTAFYLCASTQDGTNTDTQYFGPGTRLTVL.

This clonotype has ten or more counts. This chain connects TRBV6-6 to TRBJ2-7, with 11 bases aligning to TRBD2. The germline V gene encodes CDR1 MNHNY and CDR2 SVGAGI (reference sequence). The ends lost 0 bases at V and 4 bases at J; junction bases unmatched: 2. The CDR3 is 15 amino acids. CDR3: CASSYSSSGGYEQYF. The CDR3 nucleotides are TGTGCCAGCAGTTACTCGTCTAGCGGGGGGTACGAGCAGTACTTC.

The chain links TRBV7-2 to TRBJ2-4; TRBD2 matches 7 bases. V lost 6 bases, J lost 7 bases, and 6 bases stayed unmatched. This CDR3 region has 13 residues. CDR1 and CDR2 (germline): SGHTA, FQGNSA. This CDR3 is CASSTTSVNIQYF. For the CDR3, the DNA is TGTGCCAGCAGTACTACTAGCGTCAACATTCAGTACTTC.